Detailed here is one TCR beta chain. Its antigen is undetermined. The CDR3 contains 14 residues. V dropped 4 bases and J dropped 2 bases, with 12 bases sitting between them. Germline V gives CDR1 SGHAT, CDR2 FQNNGV. With the Oncomine TCR Beta short-read assay, DNA from cultured CD4+ T cells was sequenced. One entry per CDR3 protein results from TCRdb running MiXCR on the PCR reads. The sample holds about 6,600 distinct CDR3 sequences, around 50% seen once. These data come from a study of vaccination and CD4 T cells after COVID-19. Overall study: Every culture used as a control got a CEFX pool, an HIV-1 Nef pool, or no peptide.

This sample's treatment: roughly 10-day PBMC culture with coronavirus spike peptide pools or control peptides (ViraFEST assay). The unexposed donor gave CD4+ T cells before the COVID-19 pandemic (2011-2018). Sequencing was done on a sample of CD4+ T cells from blood, cultured in vitro. This chain connects TRBV11-2 to TRBJ2-7, with D perhaps TRBD2 (6 bases). The sequence came from a human donor in good health. CDR3 sequence (DNA): TGTGCCAGCAGCTCCCCGGGACTGACCTACGAGCAGTACTTC. This encodes CASSSPGLTYEQYF.